A single sample gave rise to the 21 T cell receptor beta chains below, sequenced in a study of regulatory T cells in long-lasting Graves disease. With iRepertoire HTBI primers and Arm-PCR of CDR3 regions, TCR beta libraries were built. TCRdb called the multiplex PCR reads again in MiXCR, with one record for every CDR3 protein. The repertoire holds roughly 410,000 distinct CDR3 sequences, with about 15% as singletons. Time point here: newly diagnosed GD, antithyroid drugs for less than 3 months. Generation of the TCR library employed RNA extracted from PBMCs. The same sample was also studied in work on T cells in Graves' hyperthyroidism and ophthalmopathy.

The source material was peripheral blood mononuclear cells (PBMCs), sampled at new diagnosis, from a patient treated with antithyroid drugs. The receptors derive from a woman aged 40 to 50 with Graves disease.

This clonotype appeared a few times. The rearrangement joins TRBV24-1 to TRBJ2-1; 7 bases fit TRBD1. From germline, CDR1 is KGHDR and CDR2 SFDVKD. Unmatched junction bases numbered 1, after V lost 3 bases and J lost 9 bases. The CDR3 has 12 amino acids. The CDR3 sequence is CATSDDRAEQFF. The DNA for the CDR3 is TGTGCCACCAGTGATGACAGGGCTGAGCAGTTCTTC.

The chain links TRBV30 to TRBJ2-3; D not resolved. The germline gives CDR1 GTSNPN, CDR2 SVGIG (reference sequence). The CDR3 is made up of 13 amino acids. V shed 3 bases and J shed 1 base, with 8 bases lying between them. The chain's CDR3 is CAWRLVGTDTQYF. The CDR3 bases are TGTGCCTGGAGGCTAGTGGGCACAGATACGCAGTATTTT.

This clonotype was seen only a few times. The chain joins TRBV20-1 to TRBJ2-1; tentatively, D is TRBD2 (6 bases). The length of the CDR3 is 12 residues. The V end was cut by 6 bases, the J end by 9 bases, with 15 bases between. Germline V gene sequence: CDR1 DFQATT, CDR2 SNEGSKA (reference sequence). CDR3 protein: CSADGLRTEQFF. The CDR3 nucleotides are TGCAGTGCCGACGGACTACGTACTGAGCAGTTCTTC.

The chain recombines TRBV7-2 with TRBJ2-1; 15 nucleotides match TRBD2. The DNA end is more similar to TRBJ2-5, so the J call may be wrong. Germline CDR1 reads SGHTA; CDR2 reads FQGNSA. CDR3 length: 17 residues. The CDR3 DNA is TGTGCCAGCAGCTCCCGAAGGACTAGCGGGAGGGGGGAGACCCAGTACTTC. It encodes CASSSRRTSGRGETQYF.

V and J are TRBV5-1 and TRBJ2-4; no definite D call. The CDR3 sequence is 13 residues long. The V and J ends lost 5 bases and 8 bases respectively, with 14 bases between them. Germline loops: CDR1 SGHRS, CDR2 YFSETQ. As DNA, the CDR3 is TGCGCCAGCAGGTTTTCCGACTCAGACATTCAGTACTTC. Protein sequence: CASRFSDSDIQYF.

The chain uses TRBV9 and TRBJ2-7, with D unresolved. This CDR3 spans 15 amino acids. V was cut by 4 bases and J by 5 bases, with 19 bases left in between. Germline CDR1 is SGDLS and CDR2 is YYNGEE. CDR3 DNA: TGTGCCAGCAGCTTCTGGGGTCGGGCCGACGACGAGCAGTACTTC. Amino acids: CASSFWGRADDEQYF.

V and J are TRBV2 and TRBJ2-1; D is undetermined. The CDR3 extends over 14 amino acids. Per the germline V gene, CDR1 is SNHLY and CDR2 is FYNNEI. Trimming took 7 bases from V and 0 from J, leaving 10 bases between them. The CDR3 reads CASNGQSSYNEQFF. The DNA of the CDR3 is TGTGCCAGCAATGGCCAGAGCTCCTACAATGAGCAGTTCTTC.

There are many counts of this clonotype. This chain joins TRBV7-2 and TRBJ2-3; no reliable D call. V was pared by 1 base and J by 2 bases, with 4 bases between. CDR1 and CDR2 (germline): SGHTA, FQGNSA. This CDR3 contains 13 residues. For the CDR3, the DNA is TGTGCCAGCAGCTTAGTTTACACAGATACGCAGTATTTT. Residues: CASSLVYTDTQYF.

This clonotype has only a few counts. The J gene is TRBJ1-2, the V gene TRBV14, with D uncertain. CDR3 length: 16 residues. V lost 0 bases and J 8 bases, leaving 19 bases between the germline ends. Germline-derived CDR1 and CDR2 are SGHDN and FVKESK. The CDR3 DNA reads as TGTGCCAGCAGCCAAGATTGGAAAGGGAGCCATTTAGGCTACACCTTC. Protein: CASSQDWKGSHLGYTF.

This clonotype was observed at least ten times. The chain employs TRBV6-5 and TRBJ2-5, with 9 nucleotides matching TRBD2. The CDR3 spans 16 residues. Germline loops: CDR1 MNHEY, CDR2 SVGAGI. The J segment lost 3 bases and the V segment lost 2 bases, leaving 7 bases of the junction unmatched. The CDR3 DNA reads TGTGCCAGCAGTTACGATGCGGGAGGGACAAAAGAGACCCAGTACTTC. Translating gives CASSYDAGGTKETQYF.

Many counts were recorded for this clonotype. V and J are TRBV12-3 or TRBV12-4 and TRBJ2-1; 11 bases are shared with TRBD2. V gave up 5 bases and J gave up 8 bases; unmatched junction bases: 20. The CDR3 contains 19 residues. The CDR3 is CASSPRVVAGGSRKDEQFF. CDR3 DNA: TGTGCCAGCAGTCCCAGAGTGGTAGCGGGAGGGTCCCGGAAAGATGAGCAGTTCTTC.

Concerning this clonotype: The CDR3 end shows no conserved phenylalanine or tryptophan, and so a read error is likely. The chain combines TRBV6-2 or TRBV6-3 with TRBJ2-5, with D hard to call. The V end was cut by 5 bases, the J end by 5 bases, with 12 bases between. Per germline, CDR1 MNHEY and CDR2 SVGEGT. The CDR3 contains 13 residues. The CDR3 region has the DNA TGTGCCAGCAGTGATAGCTTGTCCGAGACCCAGTACATC. Its protein is CASSDSLSETQYI.

This clonotype was recorded at least ten times. The V gene is TRBV18, the J gene TRBJ2-7; D ambiguous. This CDR3 contains 12 residues. Germline V gives CDR1 KGHSH, CDR2 LQKENI. The V gene lost 4 bases and the J gene lost 6 bases, with 10 bases spanning the gap. CDR3 nucleotides: TGTGCCAGCTCACGAAGGGATAGCGAGCAGTACTTC. Its protein product is CASSRRDSEQYF.

This sequence joins TRBV6-2 or TRBV6-3 and TRBJ2-1, with 10 bases lining up with TRBD2. Looked up from germline, CDR1 is MNHEY and CDR2 is SVGEGT. With V trimmed by 6 bases and J by 7 bases, 6 bases remained unmatched. This CDR3 has 14 residues. CDR3 sequence reads: CASRSGRAGNEQFF. The CDR3 region has the DNA TGTGCCAGCAGAAGCGGGAGGGCAGGTAATGAGCAGTTCTTC.

In this sample, this clonotype turned up a few times. Being one base from a much bigger clone, this may be a read error. The chain carries TRBV12-3 or TRBV12-4 and TRBJ2-2; 10 positions match TRBD1. This CDR3 is built from 17 residues. The CDR3 coding sequence is TGTGCCAGCAGTACTTCCCCGGGACAGGGGAACACCAGGGAGCTGTTTTTT. This codes for CASSTSPGQGNTRELFF.

This clonotype came up many times. This sequence joins TRBV27 and TRBJ1-4; tentative D call: TRBD1 (5 bases). V lost 1 base, J lost 1 base, and 16 bases lay in between. The CDR3 extends over 18 amino acids. Germline V gives CDR1 MNHEY, CDR2 SMNVEV (reference sequence). CDR3 sequence: CASSLWPGPRGTNEKLFF. CDR3 nucleotide sequence: TGTGCCAGCAGTTTATGGCCGGGGCCGCGCGGAACTAATGAAAAACTGTTTTTT.

This clonotype was found many times. The chain is built from TRBV11-3 and TRBJ1-1; TRBD1 matches at 8 bases. The CDR3 spans 16 residues. Germline-derived CDR1 and CDR2 are SGHNT and YENEEA. After removal of 4 bases from V and 0 bases from J, the junction contained 7 bases not matched to a gene. The CDR3 reads CASSSGQGFMNTEAFF. The CDR3 nucleotides are TGTGCCAGCAGCTCTGGACAGGGATTCATGAACACTGAAGCTTTCTTT.

This clonotype came up many times. The chain's CDR3 is CASSYAGQGKGTDTQYF. In DNA form, the CDR3 reads TGTGCCAGCAGTTACGCCGGCCAGGGAAAAGGCACAGATACGCAGTATTTT. The V call is TRBV6-2 or TRBV6-3, the J call TRBJ2-3, with D perhaps TRBD1 (5 bases). Trimming left V 2 bases short and J 1 base short, with 16 bases between. The CDR3 contains 17 residues. Germline lookup yields CDR1 MNHEY and CDR2 SVGEGT.

This chain links TRBV5-4 with TRBJ2-1; D call uncertain. V was pared by 1 base and J by 6 bases, with 17 bases between. The CDR3 contains 16 residues. Germline-derived CDR1 and CDR2 are SGHNT and YYREEE (reference sequence). Here the CDR3 reads CASSLSRAFLGNEQFF. CDR3 sequence (DNA): TGTGCCAGCAGCTTGTCCCGGGCATTTTTGGGCAATGAGCAGTTCTTC.

Details on this clonotype: This may be a read error, as it is one base from a much larger clone. The gene calls are TRBV5-1 and TRBJ2-3, with 9 positions matching TRBD1. V shed 3 bases and J 3 bases; nucleotides not matched to a gene: 5. The CDR3 extends over 15 amino acids. CDR1 SGHRS and CDR2 YFSETQ come from the germline V gene. For the CDR3, the DNA is TGCGCCAGCAGCTCCACAGGGGGCCCGACAGATACGCAGTATTTT. Translation: CASSSTGGPTDTQYF. The variable domain in full, completed from reference TRBV5-1 and TRBJ2-3, reads KAGVTQTPRYLIKTRGQQVTLSCSPISGHRSVSWYQQTPGQGLQFLFEYFSETQRNKGNFPGRFSGRQFSNSRSEMNVSTLELGDSALYLCASSSTGGPTDTQYFGPGTRLTVL.

This clonotype has more than one count but fewer than ten. The J gene is TRBJ2-7, the V gene TRBV5-4; D is possibly TRBD2 (5 bases). Germline V gene data show CDR1 as SGHNT and CDR2 as YYREEE (reference sequence). The CDR3 consists of 14 residues. V dropped 3 bases and J dropped 2 bases, with 12 bases sitting between them. CDR3 bases: TGTGCCAGCAGCTCGAACCCCGGGACCTACGAGCAGTACTTC. Its protein is CASSSNPGTYEQYF.